Included here is one T cell receptor (beta chain) sequence, with context. With a J-beta primer mix and a sample-barcoded 5' primer, a second PCR ran about 6 to 11 cycles. Each cDNA molecule was tagged by a template-switch adaptor that had 12 random nucleotides. Sequencing recovered at least 2.5 million CDR3-containing paired-end reads from each sample. TCRdb analysed the 5' RACE reads with MiXCR anew, one entry per CDR3 protein. The sample includes roughly 1 million distinct CDR3 sequences, 20% to 25% of them seen just once. CDR1 is SGHRS, CDR2 YFSETQ, per germline. The CDR3 runs 15 residues. Trimming removed 1 base at V and 5 bases at J, with 15 bases between. The sample originates from a study of blood T cells in healthy people across ages. This sample also belongs to another study, concerning T cells of mothers and their children.

The V and J genes are TRBV5-1 and TRBJ2-5; D remains ambiguous. This sequence originates from a girl aged 2 to 9 in good health. Material: blood. The CDR3 region is CASSLFGLIGETQYF. The CDR3, as DNA: TGCGCCAGCAGCTTGTTTGGGTTGATTGGGGAGACCCAGTACTTC.